One T cell receptor (beta chain) is described in this entry. The junction had 6 bases not matched to a gene; V was cut back by 4 bases and J by 2 bases. The CDR3 length is 15 residues. From germline, CDR1 is SGHNT and CDR2 YYREEE (reference sequence). This entry comes from a study of T cell changes during pregnancy in multiple sclerosis. Some clones are missing from TCRdb's copy, which holds only in-frame ones; the method was immunoSEQ multiplex PCR. In the table there are under 40,000 clones, around nine tenths of which are singletons. J is TRBJ2-7 and V is TRBV5-4, with 10 bases identical to TRBD1. The material sequenced was CD8+ T cells from peripheral blood mononuclear cells, taken before pregnancy. The clonotype was recovered from a female donor with multiple sclerosis, enrolled in a pregnancy study. The CDR3 DNA follows: TGTGCCAGCAGCATAGACAGGGGGCGAACCTACGAGCAGTACTTC. As protein: CASSIDRGRTYEQYF. The variable domain in full, with the rest retrieved from reference TRBV5-4 and TRBJ2-7, is ETGVTQSPTHLIKTRGQQVTLRCSSQSGHNTVSWYQQALGQGPQFIFQYYREEENGRGNFPPRFSGLQFPNYSSELNVNALELDDSALYLCASSIDRGRTYEQYFGPGTRLTVT.